Listed below are T cell receptor beta chains from one sample, sequenced in a study of cytomegalovirus exposure and HLA in healthy donors. Clones were sequenced by immunoSEQ multiplex PCR, and TCRdb holds only the in-frame ones, with some missing. The profile shows 65,000 to 85,000 clones, just under 80% of them singletons. Sequencing used PBMCs. The receptors derive from a woman in her 40s in good health and CMV-seropositive. CDR3s include the opening cysteine and the closing phenylalanine or tryptophan. Fields, in order: D gene, J gene, V gene, clone size, CDR3 DNA, CDR3 protein. D genes are given only for firm matches. Size is stated for part of the rows, as once, few or many counts, or as a class when the clone is expanded.

TRBD1	TRBJ2-7	TRBV6-5	once	TGTGCCAGCAGGGGACAGGGAAACAACGAGCAGTACTTC	CASRGQGNNEQYF
TRBD1	TRBJ1-5	TRBV7-2	NA	TGTGCCAGCAGCGCAGGGACAGCAAGCAATCAGCCCCAGCATTTT	CASSAGTASNQPQHF
TRBD2	TRBJ2-7	TRBV6-5	NA	TGTGCCAGCACGAGCGGGGGCACAATTTACAAGCAGTACTTC	CASTSGGTIYKQYF
NA	TRBJ1-2	TRBV6-6	NA	TGTGCCAGCAGTTACGAGGGAAGGGACTATGGCTACACCTTC	CASSYEGRDYGYTF
NA	TRBJ2-7	TRBV6-5	NA	TGTGCCAGCAGTTACACGGGTTCCTACGAGCAGTACTTC	CASSYTGSYEQYF
TRBD1	TRBJ2-3	TRBV6-6	NA	TGTGCCAGCAGTTACGGGTCAGGGGGAACAGATACGCAGTATTTT	CASSYGSGGTDTQYF
NA	TRBJ2-2	TRBV6-6	NA	TGTGCCAGCAGTTCGTTCAGGGGCTCCGACACCGGGGAGCTGTTTTTT	CASSSFRGSDTGELFF
NA	TRBJ1-2	TRBV4-2	once	TGTGCCAGCAGCCAAGGGTGGCAGGGGACCTATGGCTACACCTTC	CASSQGWQGTYGYTF
NA	TRBJ1-5	TRBV5-5	NA	TGTGCCAGCAGCTTGGCAGACCAGGAAAGCAATCAGCCCCAGCATTTT	CASSLADQESNQPQHF
TRBD1	TRBJ1-6	TRBV6-6	NA	TGTGCCAGCACTAGGGACAGGGGGTATTCACCCCTCCACTTT	CASTRDRGYSPLHF
TRBD1	TRBJ1-1	TRBV28	few	TGTGCCAGCAGTCCACAGGGGTACAGCACTGAAGCTTTCTTT	CASSPQGYSTEAFF
TRBD2	TRBJ2-1	TRBV7-9	NA	TGTGCCAGCAGACCCTCTAGCGGGGGCCACAATGAGCAGTTCTTC	CASRPSSGGHNEQFF
TRBD2	TRBJ2-2	TRBV2	NA	TGTGCCAGCAGTCTTGGACTAGCGGGGGACAACACCGGGGAGCTGTTTTTT	CASSLGLAGDNTGELFF
NA	TRBJ1-1	TRBV19	few	TGTGCCAGTAGTATCAGTCCGAACACTGAAGCTTTCTTT	CASSISPNTEAFF
NA	TRBJ1-1	TRBV27	NA	TGTGCCAGCAACGGGGTAGGGGGTGAAGCTTTCTTT	CASNGVGGEAFF
TRBD2	TRBJ2-7	TRBV6-6	NA	TGTGCCAGCAGTAATGGGCGGACTAGCGGATCCTACGAGCAGTACTTC	CASSNGRTSGSYEQYF
TRBD1	TRBJ2-1	TRBV7-3	NA	TGTGCCAGCAGCTCCAACCTGCTGGGGACAGGGGGCGAACGCAATGAGCAGTTCTTC	CASSSNLLGTGGERNEQFF
NA	TRBJ1-3	TRBV28	NA	TGTGCCAGCAGTTTTACCTGGGGGCCTTACTCTGGAAACACCATATATTTT	CASSFTWGPYSGNTIYF
TRBD1	TRBJ1-5	TRBV6-6	NA	TGTGCCAGCAGTTTAGAGGGACAGGGGAGAAATCAGCCCCAGCATTTT	CASSLEGQGRNQPQHF
NA	TRBJ2-2	TRBV5-1	once	TGCGCCAGCAGCTTCTCTGCACTGTCGAACACCGGGGAGCTGTTTTTT	CASSFSALSNTGELFF
TRBD2	TRBJ2-1	TRBV4-2	NA	TGTGCCAGCAGCCCGATCTTTAGCGGGGCAAATGAGCAGTTCTTC	CASSPIFSGANEQFF
TRBD1	TRBJ2-2	TRBV19	NA	TGTGCCAGTTCCGGGACAGGGAACACCGGGGAGCTGTTTTTT	CASSGTGNTGELFF
TRBD1	TRBJ1-2	TRBV7-3	NA	TGTGCCAGCAGCCTCTCGGACAGGGGTTCCGATGGCTACACCTTC	CASSLSDRGSDGYTF
TRBD1	TRBJ1-1	TRBV27	NA	TGTGCCAGCAGTTTAAGTGGGACAGGGAGGGACACTGAAGCTTTCTTT	CASSLSGTGRDTEAFF
NA	TRBJ1-4	TRBV7-9	NA	TGTGCCAGCAGCTTACTACAGACAAGTGAACAACTGTTTTTT	CASSLLQTSEQLFF
NA	TRBJ2-7	TRBV13	NA	TGTGCCAGCAGCCCCCTTGGAGACGAGCAGTACTTC	CASSPLGDEQYF
NA	TRBJ2-2	TRBV7-8	NA	TGTGCCAGCAGCTGGGGTGAGCGGAGGAGTCCCGGGGAGCTGTTTTTT	CASSWGERRSPGELFF
TRBD1	TRBJ2-2	TRBV6-1	NA	TGTGCCAGCAGTCGAGACAGGGTCACCGGGGAGCTGTTTTTT	CASSRDRVTGELFF
NA	TRBJ2-3	TRBV5-6	few	TGTGCCAGCAGCTTGGTAGGGGAAGATACGCAGTATTTT	CASSLVGEDTQYF
TRBD1	TRBJ1-1	TRBV10-3	NA	TGTGCCATCAGTGAAAGACAGGGGAGAGGGAACACTGAAGCTTTCTTT	CAISERQGRGNTEAFF
TRBD2	TRBJ2-1	TRBV7-9	NA	TGTGCGGGGGGGTCTAGCGGGGGGCACTACAATGAGCAGTTCTTC	CAGGSSGGHYNEQFF
NA	TRBJ2-3	TRBV7-9	NA	TGTGCCAGCAGCGCGACAGTTTTCCTGGGGCCAGATACGCAGTATTTT	CASSATVFLGPDTQYF
NA	TRBJ2-7	TRBV5-4	NA	TGTGCCAGCAGCTTGGTCTCAGGGGCTACCTACGAGCAGTACTTC	CASSLVSGATYEQYF
NA	TRBJ2-7	TRBV6-1	NA	TGTGCCACCCTTAAACAGGGTTCGGCCTACGAGCAGTACTTC	CATLKQGSAYEQYF
NA	TRBJ2-1	TRBV30	NA	TGTGCCTGGAGTTCCCGGTGGGGGCCAGTTAATGAGCAGTTCTTC	CAWSSRWGPVNEQFF
TRBD1	TRBJ1-1	TRBV11-3	NA	TGTGCCACCACAGGGGGCATCAGAACTGAAGCTTTCTTT	CATTGGIRTEAFF
NA	TRBJ2-7	TRBV4-3	few	TGCGCCAGCAGCCAAGATCGTGGGGGCAGAGCCTACGAGCAGTACTTC	CASSQDRGGRAYEQYF
NA	TRBJ2-7	TRBV27	NA	TGTGCCAGCACAACTCCCCCGAGTACGTCGTACGAGCAGTACTTC	CASTTPPSTSYEQYF
NA	TRBJ2-3	TRBV9	NA	TGTGCCAGCAGCGGCCGAGGAGCAGATACGCAGTATTTT	CASSGRGADTQYF
TRBD1	TRBJ1-1	TRBV19	NA	TGTGCCAGTAGTCCGCCGGGACAGGGGTTAGTAGCTTTCTTT	CASSPPGQGLVAFF
TRBD2	TRBJ2-1	TRBV7-6	few	TGTGCCAGCAGCTTAGACGGGGGGGCTTTTAATGAGCAGTTCTTC	CASSLDGGAFNEQFF
NA	TRBJ1-6	TRBV5-5	few	TGTGCCAGCAGGAGGGATTATAATTCACCCCTCCACTTT	CASRRDYNSPLHF
NA	TRBJ1-2	TRBV18	NA	TGTGCCAGCTCACCCGGGACAACTAACTATGGCTACACCTTC	CASSPGTTNYGYTF
TRBD1	TRBJ1-1	TRBV4-1	NA	TGCGCCAGCAGCCAAGGAAGGGTGACAGGGGGGGACACTGAAGCTTTCTTT	CASSQGRVTGGDTEAFF
NA	TRBJ2-3	TRBV5-1	NA	TGCGCCAGCAGCTTGGGGCCCGTTCGGGGAGATACGCAGTATTTT	CASSLGPVRGDTQYF